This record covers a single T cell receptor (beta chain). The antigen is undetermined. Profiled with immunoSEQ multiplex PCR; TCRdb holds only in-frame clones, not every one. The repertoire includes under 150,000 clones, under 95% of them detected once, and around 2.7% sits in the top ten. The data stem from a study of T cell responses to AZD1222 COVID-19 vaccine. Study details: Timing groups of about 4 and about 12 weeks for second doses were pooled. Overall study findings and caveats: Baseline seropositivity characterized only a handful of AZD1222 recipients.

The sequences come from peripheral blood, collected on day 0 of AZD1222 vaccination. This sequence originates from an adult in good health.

CDR3 region: CASSIGQGERNTIYF. CDR3 nucleotides: TGTGCCAGTAGTATTGGCCAGGGGGAGAGAAACACCATATATTTT. V usage is TRBV19 and J usage is TRBJ1-3, with 7 bases that match TRBD1. V was pared by 3 bases and J by 5 bases, with 7 bases of the junction left unmatched. The CDR3 is 15 amino acids. The germline CDR1 and CDR2 sequences are LNHDA and SQIVND (reference sequence).